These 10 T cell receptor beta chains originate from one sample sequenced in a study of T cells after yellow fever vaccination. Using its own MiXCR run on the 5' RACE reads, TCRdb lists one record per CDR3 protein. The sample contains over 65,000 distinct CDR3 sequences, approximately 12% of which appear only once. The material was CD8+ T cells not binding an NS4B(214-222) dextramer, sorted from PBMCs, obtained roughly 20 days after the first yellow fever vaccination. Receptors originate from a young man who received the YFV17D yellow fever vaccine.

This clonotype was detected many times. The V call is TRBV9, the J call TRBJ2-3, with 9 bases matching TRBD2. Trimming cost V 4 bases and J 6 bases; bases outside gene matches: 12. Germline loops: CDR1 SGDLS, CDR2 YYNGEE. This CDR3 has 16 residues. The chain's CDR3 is CASSLGGTSTTDTQYF. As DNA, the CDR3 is TGTGCCAGCAGCCTTGGGGGGACTAGCACGACGGATACGCAGTATTTT.

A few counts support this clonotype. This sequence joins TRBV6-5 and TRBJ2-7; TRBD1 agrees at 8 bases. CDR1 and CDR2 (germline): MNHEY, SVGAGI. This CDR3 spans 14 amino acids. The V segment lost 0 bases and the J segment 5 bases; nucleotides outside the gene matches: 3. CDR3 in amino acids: CASSYSQGADEQYF. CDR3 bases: TGTGCCAGCAGTTACTCTCAGGGGGCGGACGAGCAGTACTTC.

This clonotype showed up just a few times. Written as DNA, the CDR3 is TGCAGCGTTGAAGTTGGCCAGGCAAACTATGGCTACACCTTC. Translated, it gives CSVEVGQANYGYTF. The chain recombines TRBV29-1 with TRBJ1-2; D gene uncertain. The ends were cut back, 1 base at V and 2 bases at J, with 11 bases in the middle. Germline CDR1 is SQVTM and CDR2 is ANQGSEA. CDR3 length: 14 residues.

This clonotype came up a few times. The CDR3 DNA reads as TGTGCCAGCAGTTTCGGGACGGTAGCCTCACCCCTCCACTTT. Translating it yields CASSFGTVASPLHF. The chain carries TRBV27 and TRBJ1-6, with D tentatively TRBD1 (5 bases). Deletions cut 3 bases from V and 10 bases from J, with 13 bases between. The CDR3 is 14 amino acids. The V gene's germline CDR1 is MNHEY and CDR2 SMNVEV (reference sequence).

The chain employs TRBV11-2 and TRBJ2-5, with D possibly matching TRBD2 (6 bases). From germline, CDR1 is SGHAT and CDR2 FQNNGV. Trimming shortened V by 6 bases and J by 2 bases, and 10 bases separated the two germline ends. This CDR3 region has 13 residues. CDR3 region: CASRGGVQETQYF. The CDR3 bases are TGTGCCAGCAGAGGCGGGGTACAAGAGACCCAGTACTTC.

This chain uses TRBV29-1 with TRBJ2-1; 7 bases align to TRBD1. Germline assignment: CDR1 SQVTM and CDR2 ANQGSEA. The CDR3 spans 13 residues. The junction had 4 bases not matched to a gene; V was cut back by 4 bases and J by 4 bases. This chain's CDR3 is CSVGGQFYNEQFF. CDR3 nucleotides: TGCAGCGTTGGGGGACAGTTTTACAATGAGCAGTTCTTC.

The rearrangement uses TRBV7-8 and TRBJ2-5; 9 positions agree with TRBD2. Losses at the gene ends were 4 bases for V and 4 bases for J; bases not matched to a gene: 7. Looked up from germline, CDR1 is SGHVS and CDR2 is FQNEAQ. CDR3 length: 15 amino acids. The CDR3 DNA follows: TGTGCCAGCAGCTCAAAGGGACTAGCACGAGAGACCCAGTACTTC. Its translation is CASSSKGLARETQYF.

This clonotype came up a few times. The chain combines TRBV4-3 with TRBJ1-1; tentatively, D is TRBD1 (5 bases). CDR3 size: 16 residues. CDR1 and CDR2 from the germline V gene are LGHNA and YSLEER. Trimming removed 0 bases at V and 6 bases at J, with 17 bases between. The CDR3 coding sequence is TGCGCCAGCAGCCAAGATAGGAACCGCAGGGAGGCTGAAGCTTTCTTT. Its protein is CASSQDRNRREAEAFF.

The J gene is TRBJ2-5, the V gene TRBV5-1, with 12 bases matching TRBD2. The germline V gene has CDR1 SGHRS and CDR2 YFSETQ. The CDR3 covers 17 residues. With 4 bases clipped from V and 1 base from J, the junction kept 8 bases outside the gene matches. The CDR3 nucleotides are TGCGCCAGCAGCCCGATAGGACTAGCGGGACTCCAAGAGACCCAGTACTTC. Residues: CASSPIGLAGLQETQYF. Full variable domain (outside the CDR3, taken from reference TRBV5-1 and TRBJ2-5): KAGVTQTPRYLIKTRGQQVTLSCSPISGHRSVSWYQQTPGQGLQFLFEYFSETQRNKGNFPGRFSGRQFSNSRSEMNVSTLELGDSALYLCASSPIGLAGLQETQYFGPGTRLLVL.

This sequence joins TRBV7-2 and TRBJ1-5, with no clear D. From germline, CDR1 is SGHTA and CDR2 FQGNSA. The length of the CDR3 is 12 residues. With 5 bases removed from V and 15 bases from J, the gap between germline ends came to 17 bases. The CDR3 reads CASSPYPGHPHF. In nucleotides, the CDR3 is TGTGCCAGCAGCCCCTACCCGGGCCATCCGCATTTT.